The 13 T cell receptor beta chains reported below all come from one sample, sequenced in a study of T cell clonality in common variable immunodeficiency. Here immunoSEQ multiplex PCR was the method, and the copy in TCRdb shows in-frame clones only, minus some. The repertoire yields about 52,000 clones, none seen only once; the top ten contain about 1.8%. Sample: peripheral blood mononuclear cells. These receptors all come from a person aged 18-70 years in good health.

At least ten counts were recorded for this clone. The CDR3 goes on 3 residues after the read ends, and that part is filled in from the germline J gene. This rearrangement joins TRBV6-2 or TRBV6-3 to TRBJ2-5; TRBD1 agrees at 11 bases. The CDR3 totals 16 residues. The germline CDR1 and CDR2 sequences are MNHEY and SVGEGT. Unmatched junction bases numbered 3, after V lost 1 base and J lost 2 bases. The CDR3 loop is CASSYWDRGRQETQYF. The DNA read from the CDR3 is TGTGCCAGCAGTTACTGGGACAGGGGGAGACAAGAGACC.

This clone was observed at least ten times. The CDR3 extends 3 residues past the end of the read, so its final part is completed from the germline J gene. This chain links TRBV2 with TRBJ1-2; D perhaps matches TRBD1 (6 bases). Trimming shortened V by 7 bases and J by 4 bases, and 19 bases separated the two germline ends. Per the germline V gene, CDR1 is SNHLY and CDR2 is FYNNEI. This CDR3 contains 15 residues. CDR3 loop: CASNTQGQVSYGYTF. The CDR3 DNA, read in part, is TGTGCCAGCAACACACAGGGTCAGGTCAGCTATGGC.

Many counts were recorded for this clone. The sequenced part of the CDR3 DNA is TGTGCCAGCAGCTTATCCAGCGGGACTTCAGAGACC. This codes for CASSLSSGTSET. The entire CDR3 protein is CASSLSSGTSETQYF. V gene TRBV7-2 combines with J gene TRBJ2-5, with TRBD2 matching 7 bases. The read halts 3 residues ahead of the CDR3 end, with the missing end drawn from the germline J gene. CDR3 length: 15 residues. V lost 2 bases to trimming and J lost 4 bases; unmatched junction nucleotides: 7. CDR1 is SGHTA and CDR2 is FQGNSA in the germline V gene.

In this sample, this clone turned up a few times. The read comes to an end 3 residues before the CDR3 does, leaving the germline J gene to fill in the end. V usage is TRBV7-9 and J usage is TRBJ2-4, with D possibly being TRBD1 (6 bases). The germline V gene has CDR1 SEHNR and CDR2 FQNEAQ (reference sequence). The CDR3 loop spans 12 amino acids. The CDR3 spells CAIVTRGRGQYF. Partial CDR3 DNA: TGTGCCATCGTTACCAGGGGTCGGGGT.

The table lists this clone with many counts. The read finishes 3 residues shy of the CDR3 end, and the germline J gene is used to complete it. The chain links TRBV6-2 or TRBV6-3 to TRBJ2-5, with TRBD2 identical over 15 bases. The J segment lost 6 bases and the V segment lost 4 bases, leaving 9 bases of the junction unmatched. The CDR3 consists of 17 residues. CDR1 is MNHEY and CDR2 is SVGEGT in the germline V gene. CDR3 protein: CASSLWTSGGAGKTQYF. The CDR3 DNA, read in part, is TGTGCCAGCAGTTTATGGACTAGCGGGGGGGCCGGTAAGACC.

This clone was seen at least ten times. From the germline J gene comes the end of the CDR3, since the read stops 3 residues before it. The chain links TRBV20-1 to TRBJ1-4, with unresolved D. V dropped 0 bases and J dropped 2 bases, with 10 bases sitting between them. This CDR3 has 15 residues. Germline V gene data show CDR1 as DFQATT and CDR2 as SNEGSKA (reference sequence). CDR3 sequence: CSARDPRSTNEKLFF. Partial CDR3 DNA: TGCAGTGCTAGAGACCCCAGGAGTACTAATGAAAAA.

Concerning this clone: The read terminates 3 residues before the CDR3 end, so the remaining end is supplied by the germline J gene. V and J are TRBV7-3 and TRBJ2-2; D is perhaps TRBD1 or TRBD2 (5 bases each). Germline-derived CDR1 and CDR2 are SGHTA and FQGTGA. CDR3 size: 15 residues. CDR3 DNA (partial): TGTGCCAGCAGCCTCGGAGGCTCTGGGGCCAACGTG. Its translation: CASSLGGSGANV. The CDR3 in full is CASSLGGSGANVLFF.

On this clone: From the germline J gene comes the end of the CDR3, since the read stops 3 residues before it. The rearrangement uses TRBV5-4 and TRBJ2-7; possibly TRBD2 for D (7 bases). Per the germline V gene, CDR1 is SGHNT and CDR2 is YYREEE (reference sequence). V lost 0 bases and J 5 bases, leaving 15 bases between the germline ends. There are 15 residues in the CDR3. CDR3 in amino acids: CASSLEGEGRDEQYF. The DNA read from the CDR3 is TGTGCCAGCAGCTTGGAGGGGGAGGGCCGCGACGAG.

This clone has only a few counts. The read halts 3 residues ahead of the CDR3 end, with the missing end drawn from the germline J gene. The chain carries TRBV7-9 and TRBJ2-3; D possibly corresponds to TRBD1 (6 bases). In germline, CDR1 is SEHNR, CDR2 FQNEAQ (reference sequence). CDR3 length: 14 amino acids. The part of the CDR3 DNA that was read is TGTGCCAGCAGCCCTGTGGTCAGGGGTGAGACG. It is translated as CASSPVVRGET. The entire CDR3 protein is CASSPVVRGETQYF.

This clone was recorded many times. Sequencing ends 3 residues short of the CDR3 end; the germline J gene provides the rest. This chain uses TRBV7-3 with TRBJ2-1, with a weak D call TRBD2 (6 bases). Between the trimmed V and J ends, which lost 2 bases and 7 bases, there was a span of 12 bases. The CDR3 loop spans 14 amino acids. CDR1 is SGHTA and CDR2 is FQGTGA in the germline V gene. The part of the CDR3 DNA that was read is TGTGCCAGCAGCTTAGGGGGGAATAGGAATGAG. This encodes CASSLGGNRNE. The complete CDR3 sequence is CASSLGGNRNEQFF.

Worth noting for this clone: The read ends 3 residues shy of where the CDR3 ends; the end is completed using the germline J gene. This chain joins TRBV7-2 and TRBJ1-2; D call uncertain. This CDR3 region has 12 residues. The V gene's germline CDR1 is SGHTA and CDR2 FQGNSA. The CDR3 spells CASSVLSYTYTF. CDR3 DNA (partial): TGTGCCAGCAGCGTACTTTCGTATACC.

This clone was observed many times. The read comes to an end 3 residues before the CDR3 does, leaving the germline J gene to fill in the end. The chain links TRBV5-1 to TRBJ1-6; TRBD1 aligns across 7 bases. V shed 0 bases, J shed 7 bases, and the junction held 4 bases outside the gene matches. The CDR3 consists of 15 residues. CDR1 and CDR2 (germline): SGHRS, YFSETQ. The sequenced part of the CDR3 DNA is TGCGCCAGCAGCTTGGCTGGACAGGAAAATTCACCC. The encoded protein is CASSLAGQENSP. The CDR3 as a whole reads CASSLAGQENSPLHF.

As to this clone: The missing CDR3 end, 3 residues past where the read stops, is filled in from the germline J gene. The chain couples TRBV2 to TRBJ2-3; tentatively, D is TRBD2 (5 bases). Between the trimmed V and J ends, which lost 6 bases and 5 bases, there was a span of 12 bases. The CDR3 totals 13 residues. CDR1 is SNHLY, CDR2 FYNNEI, per germline. The chain's CDR3 is CASRLTMVDTQYF. CDR3 DNA, as far as it was read: TGTGCCAGCAGATTGACTATGGTAGATACG. Filled out from reference TRBV2 and TRBJ2-3, the complete variable domain reads EPEVTQTPSHQVTQMGQEVILRCVPISNHLYFYWYRQILGQKVEFLVSFYNNEISEKSEIFDDQFSVERPDGSNFTLKIRSTKLEDSAMYFCASRLTMVDTQYFGPGTRLTVL.